This T cell receptor beta chain stems from a study of PD-1 blockade in classical Hodgkin lymphoma. Study conclusions and caveats: For complete responders, baseline diversity was comparable to that of newly diagnosed patients. Patients with an early start, nivolumab under 1 year after ASCT, were excluded. Newly diagnosed patients had baseline TCR diversity that was reportedly lower than that of healthy donors.

This table comes from immunoSEQ multiplex PCR, and its TCRdb copy is limited to in-frame clones, with some not included. The repertoire holds approximately 13,000 clones, roughly 75% seen once, with approximately 25% in the top ten. As for this clone: Its antigen is not identified.

Brentuximab vedotin exposure varied among the patients, all of whom had relapsed after autologous stem cell transplantation. V gave up 3 bases and J gave up 3 bases; unmatched junction bases: 11. This CDR3 spans 17 amino acids. Germline-derived CDR1 and CDR2 are MGHRA and YSYEKL. This chain links TRBV4-1 with TRBJ2-5; 9 nucleotides agree with TRBD1. The sample in question was peripheral blood mononuclear cells (PBMCs), obtained at baseline. This clonotype was obtained from a human donor with classical Hodgkin lymphoma. CDR3 residues: CASSHADRGAYKETQYF. CDR3 DNA sequence: TGCGCCAGCAGCCATGCGGACAGGGGAGCCTATAAAGAGACCCAGTACTTC.